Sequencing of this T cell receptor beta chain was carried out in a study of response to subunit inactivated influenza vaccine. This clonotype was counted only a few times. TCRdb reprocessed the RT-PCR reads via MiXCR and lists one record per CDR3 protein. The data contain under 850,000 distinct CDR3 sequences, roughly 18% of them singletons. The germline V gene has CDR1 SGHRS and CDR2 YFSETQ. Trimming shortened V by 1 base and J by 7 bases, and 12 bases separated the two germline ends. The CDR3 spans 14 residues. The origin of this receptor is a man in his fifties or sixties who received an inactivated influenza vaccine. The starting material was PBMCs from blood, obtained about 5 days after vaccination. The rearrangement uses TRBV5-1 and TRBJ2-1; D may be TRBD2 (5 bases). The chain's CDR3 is CASSLNLAMNEQFF. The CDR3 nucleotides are TGCGCCAGCAGCTTGAATCTAGCAATGAATGAGCAGTTCTTC.